What follows are 14 T cell receptor beta chains derived from one specimen sequenced in a study of vaccination effects on CD4 cells after COVID-19. Profiled with immunoSEQ multiplex PCR; TCRdb holds only in-frame clones, not every one. The sample lists about 20,000 clones, approximately 72% seen once, with roughly a tenth in the top ten. For these receptors, no antigen is known. With the ViraFEST assay, the study expanded antigen-specific CD4+ T cells using viral peptide pools, then sequenced them. Subsequent to a culture period of more than 9 days, CD4+ T cells were isolated. Vaccinated recipients, who were negative for nucleocapsid antibodies, had no history of SARS-CoV-2 infection. The material sequenced was CD4+ T cells from PBMCs cultured with HCoV-NL63 spike peptides, taken before COVID-19 vaccination. The receptors come from a human donor who received a COVID-19 vaccine.

A few counts support this clone. The chain joins TRBV24-1 to TRBJ1-2; 8 bases map to TRBD1. The junction had 4 bases not matched to a gene; V was cut back by 5 bases and J by 3 bases. Germline-derived CDR1 and CDR2 are KGHDR and SFDVKD. This CDR3 spans 14 amino acids. The CDR3 region has the DNA TGTGCCACCAGTGGAGGGACAGGCGACTATGGCTACACCTTC. Translated, it gives CATSGGTGDYGYTF.

This clone came up a few times. The DNA of the CDR3 is TGCAGTGCTAGTGACAGGGTTTACTCTGGAAACACCATATATTTT. This sequence encodes CSASDRVYSGNTIYF. This rearrangement joins TRBV20-1 to TRBJ1-3; 7 nucleotides line up with TRBD1. The germline V gene encodes CDR1 DFQATT and CDR2 SNEGSKA (reference sequence). CDR3 size: 15 residues. J lost 0 bases, V lost 3 bases, and 5 bases had no gene match.

V usage is TRBV5-1 and J usage is TRBJ2-2; TRBD1 or TRBD2 may be the D gene (5 bases each). Germline V gene data show CDR1 as SGHRS and CDR2 as YFSETQ. Trimming cost V 0 bases and J 4 bases, with 16 bases left between them. CDR3 size: 17 residues. CDR3 nucleotides: TGCGCCAGCAGCTTGGATTCCGGGGCCCTTCTCACCGGGGAGCTGTTTTTT. It encodes CASSLDSGALLTGELFF.

The chain combines TRBV14 with TRBJ1-1; the D gene is possibly TRBD1 (6 bases). Germline CDR1 and CDR2: SGHDN and FVKESK. Trimming stripped 4 bases from V and 6 bases from J, with 15 bases between. The CDR3 spans 14 residues. DNA for the CDR3: TGTGCCAGCAGCCCGAGGGGGTCGAGTGCTGAAGCTTTCTTT. Protein product: CASSPRGSSAEAFF. The full variable domain, with the rest looked up from reference TRBV14 and TRBJ1-1, is EAGVTQFPSHSVIEKGQTVTLRCDPISGHDNLYWYRRVMGKEIKFLLHFVKESKQDESGMPNNRFLAERTGGTYSTLKVQPAELEDSGVYFCASSPRGSSAEAFFGQGTRLTVV.

This chain joins TRBV6-5 and TRBJ2-7; 7 nucleotides agree with TRBD1. Germline V CDR1 and CDR2: MNHEY, SVGAGI. V was pared by 6 bases and J by 2 bases, with 7 bases of the junction left unmatched. This CDR3 region has 14 residues. CDR3 in DNA: TGTGCCAGCAGAAGACAGGGTAATACCTACGAGCAGTACTTC. It translates to CASRRQGNTYEQYF.

CDR3 nucleotides: TGTGCCAGCAGAACCGGGACAGACTCCTCTGGGGCCAACGTCCTGACTTTC. Protein: CASRTGTDSSGANVLTF. V and J are TRBV2 and TRBJ2-6; 7 positions match TRBD1. The germline V gene encodes CDR1 SNHLY and CDR2 FYNNEI. The length of the CDR3 is 17 residues. Unmatched junction bases numbered 8, after V lost 6 bases and J lost 0 bases.

The rearrangement links TRBV7-2 to TRBJ2-7; D possibly corresponds to TRBD2 (6 bases). Trimming took off 3 bases at V and 7 bases at J, with 10 bases between the two ends. The V gene's germline CDR1 is SGHTA and CDR2 FQGNSA. This CDR3 region has 12 residues. Here the CDR3 DNA reads TGTGCCAGCAGCTTCAGCCGGGGGGAGCAGTACTTC. Its protein product is CASSFSRGEQYF.

In this sample, this clone turned up once. The chain uses TRBV10-2 and TRBJ1-3; tentatively, D is TRBD1 (5 bases). Germline CDR1 reads WSHSY; CDR2 reads SAAADI. CDR3 size: 16 residues. V was trimmed by 6 bases and J by 0 bases, leaving 15 bases between them. Here the CDR3 DNA reads TGCGCCAGCAGGCCGACCGAGGGGAACTCTGGAAACACCATATATTTT. Amino acid sequence: CASRPTEGNSGNTIYF.

The chain uses TRBV6-1 and TRBJ2-5; the match to TRBD1 covers 9 bases. The length of the CDR3 is 15 residues. The J segment lost 1 base and the V segment lost 0 bases, leaving 0 bases of the junction unmatched. Germline V gives CDR1 MNHNS, CDR2 SASEGT. The CDR3 DNA reads as TGTGCCAGCAGTGAAGCGACAGGGGGCCAAGAGACCCAGTACTTC. Translated, it gives CASSEATGGQETQYF.

This clone was counted only a few times. The chain has TRBV29-1 and TRBJ2-3, with D hard to call. The CDR3 length is 13 residues. Looked up from germline, CDR1 is SQVTM and CDR2 is ANQGSEA. V lost 4 bases and J 1 base, leaving 9 bases between the germline ends. CDR3 in DNA: TGCAGCGTTGTGGGCGTAGGCACAGATACGCAGTATTTT. Residues: CSVVGVGTDTQYF.

This chain connects TRBV2 to TRBJ2-5; D possibly corresponds to TRBD2 (5 bases). This CDR3 is 16 amino acids long. Trimming pared 1 base from V and 1 base from J, leaving 13 bases between. Germline V gene data show CDR1 as SNHLY and CDR2 as FYNNEI. CDR3 loop: CASSEGGRISQETQYF. The DNA for the CDR3 is TGTGCCAGCAGTGAAGGAGGGCGGATTAGCCAAGAGACCCAGTACTTC.

The chain is built from TRBV9 and TRBJ2-7, with 9 bases fitting TRBD2. CDR1 and CDR2 (germline): SGDLS, YYNGEE. This CDR3 spans 19 amino acids. Losses at the gene ends were 2 bases for V and 2 bases for J; bases not matched to a gene: 17. CDR3 coding DNA: TGTGCCAGCAGCGTCTCCCCATCCTCGAGCGGGAGGCCTGCCTACGAGCAGTACTTC. The encoded protein is CASSVSPSSSGRPAYEQYF. The variable domain in full, with the rest retrieved from reference TRBV9 and TRBJ2-7, is DSGVTQTPKHLITATGQRVTLRCSPRSGDLSVYWYQQSLDQGLQFLIQYYNGEERAKGNILERFSAQQFPDLHSELNLSSLELGDSALYFCASSVSPSSSGRPAYEQYFGPGTRLTVT.

CDR3 region: CASSLDGVRRGEQFF. CDR3 DNA sequence: TGTGCCAGCAGCTTAGATGGGGTCCGCCGTGGGGAGCAGTTCTTC. This chain links TRBV11-2 with TRBJ2-1; D uncertain. V was pared by 0 bases and J by 10 bases, with 16 bases between. The CDR3 totals 15 residues. Germline lookup yields CDR1 SGHAT and CDR2 FQNNGV. Full variable domain (missing parts from reference TRBV11-2 and TRBJ2-1): EAGVAQSPRYKIIEKRQSVAFWCNPISGHATLYWYQQILGQGPKLLIQFQNNGVVDDSQLPKDRFSAERLKGVDSTLKIQPAKLEDSAVYLCASSLDGVRRGEQFFGPGTRLTVL.

This chain uses TRBV27 with TRBJ2-2; the D gene is possibly TRBD2 (5 bases). The CDR3 contains 15 residues. Germline V CDR1 and CDR2: MNHEY, SMNVEV (reference sequence). The V and J ends lost 3 bases and 2 bases respectively, with 10 bases between them. The CDR3 DNA reads as TGTGCCAGCAGTTTTGACGGGGTTAACACCGGGGAGCTGTTTTTT. Amino acids: CASSFDGVNTGELFF.